A selection of T cell receptor beta chains follows, all from one sample in a study of cytomegalovirus exposure and HLA in healthy donors. Here immunoSEQ multiplex PCR was the method, and the copy in TCRdb shows in-frame clones only, minus some. The specimen's table records 90,000 to 150,000 clones. Sequenced input: PBMCs. These receptors came from a man younger than 35 in good health and CMV-seronegative. CDR3s include the opening cysteine and the closing phenylalanine or tryptophan. A D gene is named only where the DNA matches it firmly.

TRBJ2-1,TRBD2,TRBV7-9,CASSLALAGGSEQFF
TRBJ2-5,NA,TRBV4-1,CASSQAVSETQYF
TRBJ2-7,NA,TRBV27,CASSLGLGGQHYEQYF
TRBJ2-2,TRBD1,TRBV5-5,CASIPGQTNTGELFF
TRBJ1-5,NA,TRBV6-5,CATGQLNQPQHF
TRBJ1-3,NA,TRBV30,CAWSQTGGNTIYF
TRBJ2-1,TRBD2,TRBV19,CASSPRDLAGFYNEQFF
TRBJ2-7,NA,TRBV5-4,CASRTTGGGSYEQYF
TRBJ2-1,NA,TRBV13,CASSLRAGSYNEQFF
TRBJ1-5,NA,TRBV9,CASSVGQNFNQPQHF
TRBJ2-5,NA,TRBV4-2,CASSQAPAGALQETQYF
TRBJ1-6,NA,TRBV6-1,CASSEALGQGLRALHF
TRBJ1-1,NA,TRBV5-4,CASTPPGDTEAFF
TRBJ2-7,NA,TRBV11-2,CASSLGEYEQYF
TRBJ2-7,TRBD1,TRBV7-6,CASSWDRGYEQYF
TRBJ1-2,TRBD1,TRBV9,CASSDRVHGYTF
TRBJ1-3,TRBD1,TRBV11-2,CASSRRGTDRLAGNTIYF
TRBJ2-7,NA,TRBV6-5,CASSHGGPDYEQYF
TRBJ1-1,TRBD1,TRBV29-1,CSVVTGGDAFF
TRBJ2-5,NA,TRBV18,CASSPTEETQYF
TRBJ1-2,NA,TRBV7-8,CASTLGGNYGYTF
TRBJ1-6,TRBD1,TRBV6-5,CASGGDRGYNSPLHF
TRBJ2-1,NA,TRBV6-1,CASSEDEAGTGNYNEQFF
TRBJ2-7,NA,TRBV11-2,CASSPPYRVSYEQYF
TRBJ1-5,TRBD1,TRBV30,CAFRDRGRQPQHF
TRBJ2-1,TRBD2,TRBV30,CAWSGGGDEQFF
TRBJ1-2,NA,TRBV21-1,CASSLQGRGYGYTF
TRBJ2-7,NA,TRBV6-5,CASSNGGAYYEQYF
TRBJ2-1,TRBD2,TRBV28,CASSLETSGYNEQFF
TRBJ2-7,NA,TRBV4-1,CASSQDRGRYEQYF
TRBJ2-1,TRBD1,TRBV11-2,CASSSVRDRGNEQFF
TRBJ1-1,NA,TRBV4-1,CASRRAPQGNTEAFF
TRBJ2-1,TRBD2,TRBV5-4,CASSPQTSGGNEQFF
TRBJ1-1,NA,TRBV30,CAFEDTEAFF
TRBJ2-7,NA,TRBV19,CASSGARRGIYEQYF
TRBJ1-1,TRBD1,TRBV6-5,CASSYRDRNTEASF
TRBJ2-3,NA,TRBV5-1,CASSLGDNLHTDTQYF
TRBJ2-7,TRBD1,TRBV5-4,CASSLDRGYEQYF
TRBJ2-5,NA,TRBV2,CASRPPAGTAVETQYF
TRBJ2-7,TRBD2,TRBV7-2,CASSLARPSGRAFEQYF
TRBJ1-4,NA,TRBV19,CASSSRHLSTNEKLFF
TRBJ1-2,NA,TRBV27,CATSLGQGIYGYTF
TRBJ2-7,TRBD1,TRBV19,CASSARQGGFYEQYF
TRBJ2-3,NA,TRBV27,CASSLNPGADTQYF
TRBJ2-3,TRBD1,TRBV7-9,CASTLGTGVDTQYF
TRBJ1-6,NA,TRBV27,CASSPDPRSPLHF
TRBJ2-1,NA,TRBV4-1,CASSQRYNEQFF
TRBJ1-1,TRBD1,TRBV30,CAWRGDRETEAFF
TRBJ1-1,TRBD1,TRBV10-3,CAISPGGGTEAFF
TRBJ2-3,NA,TRBV2,CASNRDFTDTQYF
TRBJ1-2,TRBD1,TRBV9,CATQGVGGYTF
TRBJ2-6,NA,TRBV5-8,CASSFGQPGANVLTF
TRBJ2-7,NA,TRBV5-8,CASSAAYEQYF
TRBJ2-3,NA,TRBV5-1,CASSLAWRDDTDTQYF
TRBJ2-2,NA,TRBV7-2,CASSLDTRGTGELFF
TRBJ1-2,NA,TRBV27,CASSPGFNYGYTF
TRBJ1-5,NA,TRBV13,CASSLRGNSNQPQHF